The clone carrying this T cell receptor beta chain appeared a few times. What it binds is unknown. This specimen comes from a study of T cells in Graves' hyperthyroidism and ophthalmopathy. Study conclusions and caveats: The model anticipated ophthalmopathy a median about 7 months pre-onset. Among thyroid clonotypes expanded above 0.001, most also appeared in blood.

RNA transcripts provided the source from which TCR beta CDR3 regions were amplified. The HTBI primer set served for first-round RT-PCR of the TCR CDR3. TCRdb ran MiXCR on the multiplex PCR reads and lists one entry per CDR3 protein. The table has nearly 750,000 distinct CDR3 sequences, roughly a third seen once; the top ten hold more than 25%. The hyperthyroidism was newly diagnosed and had lasted under 2 months; the patients were aged 18 to 65. The sample comprised blood. The clonotype comes from a woman between 40 and 50 years old with Graves' hyperthyroidism.

The CDR3 is CASSIGPTTRGYGYTF. In DNA, the CDR3 is TGTGCCAGTAGTATAGGCCCGACGACACGTGGCTATGGCTACACCTTC. This chain joins TRBV19 and TRBJ1-2; no clear D. Trimming took 1 base from V and 4 from J, leaving 16 bases between them. This CDR3 comprises 16 residues. The germline CDR1 and CDR2 sequences are LNHDA and SQIVND (reference sequence). The complete variable domain, with remaining parts taken from reference TRBV19 and TRBJ1-2, reads DGGITQSPKYLFRKEGQNVTLSCEQNLNHDAMYWYRQDPGQGLRLIYYSQIVNDFQKGDIAEGYSVSREKKESFPLTVTSAQKNPTAFYLCASSIGPTTRGYGYTFGSGTRLTVV.